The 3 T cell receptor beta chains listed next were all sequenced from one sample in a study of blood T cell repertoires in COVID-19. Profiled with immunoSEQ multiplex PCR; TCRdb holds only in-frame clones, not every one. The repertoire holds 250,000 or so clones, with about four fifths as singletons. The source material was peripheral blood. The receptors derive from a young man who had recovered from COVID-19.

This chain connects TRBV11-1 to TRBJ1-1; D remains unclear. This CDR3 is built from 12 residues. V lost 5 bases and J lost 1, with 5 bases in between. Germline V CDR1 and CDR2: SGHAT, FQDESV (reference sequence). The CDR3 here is CASSEGNTEAFF. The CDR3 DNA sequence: TGTGCCAGCAGCGAGGGGAACACTGAAGCTTTCTTT. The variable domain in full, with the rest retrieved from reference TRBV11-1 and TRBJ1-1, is EAEVAQSPRYKITEKSQAVAFWCDPISGHATLYWYRQILGQGPELLVQFQDESVVDDSQLPKDRFSAERLKGVDSTLKIQPAELGDSAMYLCASSEGNTEAFFGQGTRLTVV.

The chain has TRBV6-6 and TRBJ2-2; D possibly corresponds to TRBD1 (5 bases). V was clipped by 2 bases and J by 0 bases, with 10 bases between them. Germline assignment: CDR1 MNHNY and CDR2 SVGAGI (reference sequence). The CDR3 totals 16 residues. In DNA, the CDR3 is TGTGCCAGCAGTTACGGGGCAGCCGCGAACACCGGGGAGCTGTTTTTT. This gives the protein CASSYGAAANTGELFF.

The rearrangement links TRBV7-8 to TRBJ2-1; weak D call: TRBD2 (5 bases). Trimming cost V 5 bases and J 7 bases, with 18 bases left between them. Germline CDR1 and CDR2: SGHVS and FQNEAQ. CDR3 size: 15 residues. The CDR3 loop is CASSPRFREKNEQFF. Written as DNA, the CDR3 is TGTGCCAGCAGCCCCCGTTTTAGGGAGAAGAATGAGCAGTTCTTC.